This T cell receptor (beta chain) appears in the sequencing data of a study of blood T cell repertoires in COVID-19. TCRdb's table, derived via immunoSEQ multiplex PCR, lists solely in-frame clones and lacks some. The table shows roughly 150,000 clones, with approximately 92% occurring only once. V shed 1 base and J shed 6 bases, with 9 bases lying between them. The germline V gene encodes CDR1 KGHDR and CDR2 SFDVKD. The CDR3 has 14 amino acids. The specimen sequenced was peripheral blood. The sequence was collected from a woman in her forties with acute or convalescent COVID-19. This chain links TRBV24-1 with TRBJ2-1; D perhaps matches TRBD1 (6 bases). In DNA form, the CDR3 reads TGTGCCACCAGTGATTTTGCAGGGGTCAATGAGCAGTTCTTC. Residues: CATSDFAGVNEQFF.